The present T cell receptor (beta chain) was sequenced within a study of tumor-infiltrating lymphocytes in oesophageal squamous cell carcinoma. TCRdb redid the calling of the PCR reads with MiXCR, one entry per CDR3 protein. The sample carries under 20,000 distinct CDR3 sequences, approximately 49% recorded once. This CDR3 comprises 15 residues. The germline CDR1 and CDR2 sequences are SGHTA and FQGNSA. Unmatched junction bases numbered 11, after V lost 6 bases and J lost 10 bases. This TCR was recovered from a female donor with esophageal squamous cell carcinoma. Sequencing was carried out using esophageal tumor tissue. The rearrangement uses TRBV7-2 and TRBJ2-1; 11 bases are a match to TRBD2. The CDR3, as DNA: TGTGCCAGCAGAATAGCGGGGGGGGAGGGCCCAGAGCAGTTCTTC. As protein: CASRIAGGEGPEQFF. Drawing the rest from reference TRBV7-2 and TRBJ2-1, the complete variable domain is GAGVSQSPSNKVTEKGKDVELRCDPISGHTALYWYRQSLGQGLEFLIYFQGNSAPDKSGLPSDRFSAERTGGSVSTLTIQRTQQEDSAVYLCASRIAGGEGPEQFFGPGTRLTVL.